This entry features one TCR beta chain sequence. Its target is unknown. The data stem from a study of OX40 agonist ivuxolimab in advanced cancers. Study as a whole: Partial responses were achieved by three patients, of whom one had hepatocellular carcinoma and two had cutaneous melanoma.

The assay was immunoSEQ multiplex PCR, and TCRdb's table has in-frame clones only and misses some. The sample carries some 54,000 clones, about nine tenths recorded once. V trimming: 1 base; J trimming: 2 bases; junction bases outside the gene matches: 7. The CDR3 is 17 residues long. Germline V gene data show CDR1 as MGHDK and CDR2 as SYGVNS. Study results and caveats: Certain nonresponders likewise exhibited a low normalized T-cell clonal expansion.

The chain links TRBV25-1 to TRBJ2-3, with 9 bases aligning to TRBD2. The sample was CD4+ or CD8+ T cells sorted from blood, taken in a trial of the OX40 agonist ivuxolimab. This receptor was identified in an adult with an advanced solid tumor such as melanoma, head and neck, liver or kidney cancer. This chain's CDR3 is CASSEWLAGTITDTQYF. DNA for the CDR3: TGTGCCAGCAGTGAATGGCTAGCGGGGACAATCACAGATACGCAGTATTTT.